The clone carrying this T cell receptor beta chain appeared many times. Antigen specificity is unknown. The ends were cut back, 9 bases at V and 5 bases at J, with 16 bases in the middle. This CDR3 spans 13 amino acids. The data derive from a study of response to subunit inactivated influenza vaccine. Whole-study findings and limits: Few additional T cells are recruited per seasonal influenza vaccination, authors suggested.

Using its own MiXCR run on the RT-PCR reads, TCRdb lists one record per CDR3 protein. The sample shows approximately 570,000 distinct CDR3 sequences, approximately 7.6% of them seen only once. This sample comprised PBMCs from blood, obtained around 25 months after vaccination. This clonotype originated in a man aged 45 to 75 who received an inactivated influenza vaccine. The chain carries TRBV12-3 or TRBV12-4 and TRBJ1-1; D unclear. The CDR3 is CASSKAAGTEAFF. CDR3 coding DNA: TGTGCCAGTTCCAAGGCAGCGGGAACTGAAGCTTTCTTT.